Each of the 29 T cell receptor beta chains below was sequenced from the same sample in a study of response to subunit inactivated influenza vaccine. Via MiXCR, TCRdb re-called the RT-PCR reads, giving one row per CDR3 protein. The sample contains approximately 500,000 distinct CDR3 sequences, 13% of which appear only once. The sequencing here drew on PBMCs from blood, taken 40 to 50 days after vaccination. The receptors here all came from a man over 45 who received an inactivated influenza vaccine.

The sample holds many counts of this clonotype. The chain uses TRBV9 and TRBJ2-5; D is unclear. The CDR3 has 16 residues. In germline, CDR1 is SGDLS, CDR2 YYNGEE. Between the trimmed V and J ends, which lost 0 bases and 2 bases, there was a span of 14 bases. The chain's CDR3 is CASSVAGGPSQETQYF. CDR3 DNA: TGTGCCAGCAGCGTAGCAGGCGGACCCTCACAAGAGACCCAGTACTTC. The complete variable domain, with remaining parts taken from reference TRBV9 and TRBJ2-5, reads DSGVTQTPKHLITATGQRVTLRCSPRSGDLSVYWYQQSLDQGLQFLIQYYNGEERAKGNILERFSAQQFPDLHSELNLSSLELGDSALYFCASSVAGGPSQETQYFGPGTRLLVL.

This clonotype was observed a few times. The chain joins TRBV29-1 to TRBJ2-3; no clear D. Per germline, CDR1 SQVTM and CDR2 ANQGSEA. The CDR3 is 14 residues long. V was pared by 4 bases and J by 0 bases, with 11 bases between. CDR3: CSVGTRASTDTQYF. The CDR3, as DNA: TGCAGCGTTGGGACCCGTGCTAGCACAGATACGCAGTATTTT.

This clonotype was detected a few times. V is TRBV5-1 and J is TRBJ2-3, with 8 nucleotides matching TRBD1. After removal of 0 bases from V and 6 bases from J, the junction contained 6 bases not matched to a gene. The CDR3 is 15 amino acids. The germline gives CDR1 SGHRS, CDR2 YFSETQ. CDR3 bases: TGCGCCAGCAGCTTGGTGACAGGGGAGAGGGATACGCAGTATTTT. Its translation is CASSLVTGERDTQYF.

The CDR3, as DNA: TGTGCCAGCAGTTTCGGACAGGGTATAAGCGTGAACACTGAAGCTTTCTTT. The encoded protein is CASSFGQGISVNTEAFF. The chain is built from TRBV6-2 or TRBV6-3 and TRBJ1-1; 8 nucleotides agree with TRBD1. The length of the CDR3 is 17 residues. Looked up from germline, CDR1 is MNHEY and CDR2 is SVGEGT. Trimming cost V 4 bases and J 0 bases; bases outside gene matches: 10.

There are a few counts of this clonotype. V and J are TRBV20-1 and TRBJ2-7, with D perhaps matching TRBD1 (5 bases). Trimming took off 6 bases at V and 0 bases at J, with 9 bases between the two ends. CDR1 is DFQATT and CDR2 is SNEGSKA in the germline V gene (reference sequence). The CDR3 has 12 amino acids. Here the CDR3 DNA reads TGCAGTGCGCCGACAGACTCCTACGAGCAGTACTTC. This translates into CSAPTDSYEQYF.

The table lists this clonotype with a few counts. The V gene is TRBV6-1, the J gene TRBJ2-3; D might be TRBD2 (7 bases). The V end was cut by 9 bases, the J end by 4 bases, with 29 bases between. CDR1 is MNHNS and CDR2 is SASEGT in the germline V gene. CDR3 length: 18 residues. CDR3: CARPQGLSRGGRADTQYF. CDR3 bases: TGTGCCAGACCCCAGGGACTTTCGAGGGGGGGCAGGGCAGATACGCAGTATTTT.

The rearrangement uses TRBV5-1 and TRBJ2-1, with a tentative D call TRBD2 (5 bases). The CDR3 contains 14 residues. Germline V lookup: CDR1 SGHRS, CDR2 YFSETQ. V was pared by 0 bases and J by 7 bases, with 11 bases between. The CDR3 region is CASSLGQRTNEQFF. In nucleotides, the CDR3 is TGCGCCAGCAGCTTGGGCCAGCGGACGAATGAGCAGTTCTTC.

This clonotype was detected many times. The gene calls are TRBV7-6 and TRBJ1-2, with D tentatively TRBD1 (6 bases). Germline CDR1 SGHVS, CDR2 FNYEAQ. The V end was cut by 1 base, the J end by 6 bases, with 9 bases between. This CDR3 is built from 13 residues. This CDR3 is CASSLVQGDGYTF. The CDR3 nucleotides read TGTGCCAGCAGCTTAGTACAGGGTGATGGCTACACCTTC.

The genes are TRBV29-1 and TRBJ2-1; D is possibly TRBD2 (6 bases). Deletions cut 4 bases from V and 6 bases from J, with 16 bases between. This CDR3 is built from 14 residues. CDR1 is SQVTM and CDR2 is ANQGSEA in the germline V gene. Here the CDR3 reads CSVGLGTGINEQFF. The CDR3 bases are TGCAGCGTTGGACTGGGGACTGGCATCAATGAGCAGTTCTTC.

This chain uses TRBV11-2 with TRBJ2-1; 11 bases are shared with TRBD2. The J segment lost 3 bases and the V segment lost 5 bases, leaving 12 bases of the junction unmatched. Germline V CDR1 and CDR2: SGHAT, FQNNGV. This CDR3 comprises 18 residues. Here the CDR3 DNA reads TGTGCCAGCAGCGGCCAGGCCTTACTAGCGGGAGACTACAATGAGCAGTTCTTC. It translates to CASSGQALLAGDYNEQFF.

V is TRBV7-2 and J is TRBJ2-5; possibly TRBD1 or TRBD2 for D (6 bases each). V dropped 2 bases and J dropped 2 bases, with 12 bases sitting between them. Germline V gene lookup returns CDR1 SGHTA and CDR2 FQGNSA. The CDR3 has 15 amino acids. CDR3 in amino acids: CASSLLGGTQETQYF. Here the CDR3 DNA reads TGTGCCAGCAGCTTATTAGGGGGGACACAAGAGACCCAGTACTTC. Variable domain in full (rest from reference TRBV7-2 and TRBJ2-5): GAGVSQSPSNKVTEKGKDVELRCDPISGHTALYWYRQSLGQGLEFLIYFQGNSAPDKSGLPSDRFSAERTGGSVSTLTIQRTQQEDSAVYLCASSLLGGTQETQYFGPGTRLLVL.

This clonotype was found a few times. This chain joins TRBV4-3 and TRBJ2-1, with 8 positions matching TRBD1. CDR1 and CDR2 (germline): LGHNA, YSLEER. V was clipped by 0 bases and J by 14 bases; unmatched bases: 9. CDR3 length: 14 amino acids. The CDR3 DNA is TGCGCCAGCAGCCAAGATCTTCCCCCAGGGGGCAAGTTCTTC. It encodes CASSQDLPPGGKFF.

J is TRBJ2-7 and V is TRBV5-1; 9 bases are a match to TRBD2. Germline V gene data show CDR1 as SGHRS and CDR2 as YFSETQ. V lost 4 bases and J lost 6; bases outside the gene matches: 8. There are 14 residues in the CDR3. CDR3 amino acids: CASSVSGRGLEQYF. The CDR3 DNA reads as TGCGCCAGCAGCGTTAGCGGGAGAGGCCTCGAGCAGTACTTC.

The rearrangement uses TRBV4-3 and TRBJ2-2; D gene uncertain. The CDR3 consists of 15 residues. The V end lost 0 bases, the J end lost 6 bases, and 11 bases lay between the germline ends. Germline V CDR1 and CDR2: LGHNA, YSLEER. CDR3: CASSQDWQAPGELFF. CDR3 sequence (DNA): TGCGCCAGCAGCCAAGATTGGCAAGCCCCCGGGGAGCTGTTTTTT.

This clonotype occurred many times. This CDR3 is CSVESQIKDEQFF. CDR3 bases: TGCAGCGTTGAATCCCAAATAAAGGACGAGCAGTTCTTC. The genes are TRBV29-1 and TRBJ2-1; the D is unclear. V lost 2 bases, J lost 10 bases, and 15 bases lay in between. This CDR3 comprises 13 residues. Germline CDR1 SQVTM, CDR2 ANQGSEA.

Details on this clonotype: One junction end disagrees with the germline gene, perhaps due to a read error. The rearrangement joins TRBV2 to TRBJ2-2; D might be TRBD2 (6 bases). Germline V gene data show CDR1 as SNHLY and CDR2 as FYNNEI. The CDR3 loop spans 19 amino acids. CDR3 nucleotides: TGTACCAGCAGTCCCGAGGCTATGGGGGAGGCGGGAATATATGGGGAGCTGTTTTTT. Amino acid sequence: CTSSPEAMGEAGIYGELFF.

This clonotype came up a few times. This sequence joins TRBV11-2 and TRBJ2-7, with 11 bases aligning to TRBD2. The CDR3 length is 20 residues. Trimming took 1 base from V and 4 from J; bases not matched to a gene: 18. The germline V gene encodes CDR1 SGHAT and CDR2 FQNNGV. The CDR3 nucleotides are TGTGCCAGCAGCTTAGTGGCGTCGACTAGCGGGGACTTGGGGACTTACGAGCAGTACTTC. Translation gives CASSLVASTSGDLGTYEQYF.

This clonotype has a handful of counts. This chain joins TRBV15 and TRBJ2-1; 8 positions match TRBD1. The CDR3 length is 18 residues. Germline loops: CDR1 LNHNV, CDR2 YYDKDF (reference sequence). The V segment lost 0 bases and the J segment 6 bases; nucleotides outside the gene matches: 13. CDR3 amino acids: CATSREAIRTGTSNEQFF. The CDR3 region has the DNA TGTGCCACCAGCAGAGAGGCAATTCGGACAGGGACTTCCAATGAGCAGTTCTTC.

This clonotype was found a few times. The chain joins TRBV6-2 or TRBV6-3 to TRBJ1-1, with D hard to call. V lost 8 bases, J lost 8 bases, and 15 bases lay in between. The CDR3 spans 12 residues. Germline CDR1 MNHEY, CDR2 SVGEGT. The CDR3 sequence: CASGTLGKEAFF. CDR3 bases: TGTGCCAGCGGTACCCTCGGGAAGGAAGCTTTCTTT.

This clonotype was seen a few times. The CDR3 bases are TGTGCCAGCAGCCCATTCCAGATTAACTATGGCTACACCTTC. Translated: CASSPFQINYGYTF. The gene calls are TRBV7-2 and TRBJ1-2; D remains ambiguous. The CDR3 extends over 14 amino acids. V lost 5 bases and J lost 1, with 11 bases in between. Germline CDR1 reads SGHTA; CDR2 reads FQGNSA.

V usage is TRBV11-2 and J usage is TRBJ2-7; D remains ambiguous. Germline V lookup: CDR1 SGHAT, CDR2 FQNNGV. This CDR3 comprises 13 residues. V was trimmed by 9 bases and J by 0 bases, leaving 12 bases between them. For the CDR3, the DNA is TGTGCCAGGGGCCCCGGGCGCTCCTACGAGCAGTACTTC. Its protein product is CARGPGRSYEQYF.

This clonotype has a handful of counts. The rearrangement links TRBV20-1 to TRBJ2-1, with D unresolved. Trimming took 1 base from V and 10 from J, leaving 8 bases between them. The CDR3 extends over 11 amino acids. Germline loops: CDR1 DFQATT, CDR2 SNEGSKA (reference sequence). CDR3 loop: CSARALMEQFF. The CDR3 DNA sequence: TGCAGTGCTAGAGCACTTATGGAGCAGTTCTTC.

In its sample, this clonotype was seen once. This chain uses TRBV6-2 or TRBV6-3 with TRBJ2-2; 8 bases fit TRBD1. Trimming took 3 bases from V and 0 from J; bases not matched to a gene: 6. CDR3 length equals 17 residues. CDR1 MNHEY and CDR2 SVGEGT come from the germline V gene. This chain's CDR3 is CASSYVTGQANTGELFF. CDR3 sequence (DNA): TGTGCCAGCAGTTATGTGACGGGACAGGCGAACACCGGGGAGCTGTTTTTT.

This clonotype was detected only a few times. The CDR3 sequence is CAISDPKEVGPDNQPQHF. DNA of the CDR3: TGTGCCATCAGTGATCCCAAAGAGGTGGGGCCCGACAATCAGCCCCAGCATTTT. The chain combines TRBV10-3 with TRBJ1-5; the D gene is possibly TRBD1 (5 bases). The V gene's germline CDR1 is ENHRY and CDR2 SYGVKD. The CDR3 extends over 18 amino acids. Trimming stripped 3 bases from V and 3 bases from J, with 21 bases between.

In its sample, this clonotype was seen many times. The chain recombines TRBV4-3 with TRBJ2-1; 9 bases are a match to TRBD1. CDR3 length: 17 residues. The germline CDR1 and CDR2 sequences are LGHNA and YSLEER. The V and J ends lost 0 bases and 4 bases, in that order; junction bases with no gene match: 7. CDR3: CASSQDRRTGVYNEQFF. Here the CDR3 DNA reads TGCGCCAGCAGCCAAGACAGAAGGACAGGGGTGTACAATGAGCAGTTCTTC.

The chain employs TRBV11-2 and TRBJ2-1, with 7 bases identical to TRBD1. The CDR3 spans 15 residues. V lost 4 bases and J lost 7; bases outside the gene matches: 10. The germline V gene has CDR1 SGHAT and CDR2 FQNNGV. DNA of the CDR3: TGTGCCAGCAGCTACAACAGGGGACCGGGGAATGAGCAGTTCTTC. Amino acid sequence: CASSYNRGPGNEQFF.

In its sample, this clonotype was seen many times. The chain recombines TRBV10-2 with TRBJ2-7; D could derive from TRBD1 or TRBD2 (5 bases each). The CDR3 is made up of 14 amino acids. V lost 4 bases to trimming and J lost 2 bases, with 12 bases between them. Germline CDR1 and CDR2: WSHSY and SAAADI. CDR3 sequence reads: CASSVPRDPYEQYF. The CDR3 bases are TGCGCCAGCAGTGTCCCCCGGGACCCCTACGAGCAGTACTTC.

The V and J genes are TRBV5-1 and TRBJ2-3, with a possible D match to TRBD1 (6 bases). Germline V gene lookup returns CDR1 SGHRS and CDR2 YFSETQ. This CDR3 contains 16 residues. V gave up 4 bases and J gave up 1 base, with 16 bases separating them. CDR3 nucleotides: TGCGCCAGCAGCCAGAAACAGGGTTATGGCACAGATACGCAGTATTTT. Its protein is CASSQKQGYGTDTQYF.

Concerning this clonotype: Since no conserved phenylalanine or tryptophan closes the CDR3, a read error is the likely cause. The V and J genes are TRBV27 and TRBJ2-3, with D possibly TRBD2 on 5 matching bases. The CDR3 is 14 residues long. CDR1 and CDR2 from the germline V gene are MNHEY and SMNVEV (reference sequence). V was shortened by 6 bases and J by 2 bases, with 12 bases between the two germline ends. For the CDR3, the DNA is TGTGCCAGCAGGAGGAGAGGGATCACAGATACGCAGTATATT. It encodes CASRRRGITDTQYI.